The next 16 T cell receptor beta chains were all read from a single sample in a study of blood T cell repertoires in COVID-19. TCRdb's copy holds only in-frame clones and misses some; the assay was immunoSEQ multiplex PCR. The sample holds approximately 96,000 clones; over 70% are singletons and the top ten take around a tenth. Specimen: peripheral blood. These receptors were obtained from a woman older than 75 with acute or convalescent COVID-19.

This sequence joins TRBV12-3 or TRBV12-4 and TRBJ1-3; D remains unclear. Trimming removed 6 bases at V and 4 bases at J, with 4 bases between. The CDR3 runs to 11 residues. CDR3 bases: TGTGCCAGCAGACTCGGAAACACCATATATTTT. Translation: CASRLGNTIYF.

This clone was picked up a small number of times. The J gene is TRBJ1-2, the V gene TRBV4-3; 9 nucleotides agree with TRBD1. Germline trimming cut 2 bases from V and 5 bases from J; bases unmatched to any gene: 12. Germline V gene data show CDR1 as LGHNA and CDR2 as YSLEER. This CDR3 has 17 residues. Here the CDR3 DNA reads TGCGCCAGCAGCCAAACTCTCCCGGGGGACAGGGATTATGGCTACACCTTC. Protein product: CASSQTLPGDRDYGYTF.

The chain carries TRBV10-3 and TRBJ2-7; D gene ambiguous. The CDR3 is made up of 12 amino acids. V was trimmed by 2 bases and J by 4 bases, leaving 6 bases between them. Germline lookup yields CDR1 ENHRY and CDR2 SYGVKD. This CDR3 is CAISEISYEQYV. CDR3 nucleotides: TGTGCCATCAGTGAGATCAGTTACGAGCAGTACGTC.

V and J are TRBV10-3 and TRBJ1-6; D unresolved. Germline CDR1 is ENHRY and CDR2 is SYGVKD. V shed 11 bases and J shed 7 bases, with 15 bases lying between them. CDR3 length: 13 amino acids. CDR3 bases: TGTGCCGTAACCGCGGAGGCGAATTCACCCCTCCACTTT. Its translation: CAVTAEANSPLHF.

The chain recombines TRBV13 with TRBJ1-4, with D tentatively TRBD1 (5 bases). Trimming cost V 5 bases and J 4 bases, with 11 bases left between them. This CDR3 is built from 14 residues. Germline CDR1 is PRHDT and CDR2 is FYEKMQ (reference sequence). The CDR3 nucleotides read TGTGCCAGCAGCCGATCTAGGGGTAATGAAAAACTGTTTTTT. Protein sequence: CASSRSRGNEKLFF.

J is TRBJ1-4 and V is TRBV7-2, with D possibly being TRBD1 (5 bases). Germline CDR1 is SGHTA and CDR2 is FQGNSA. Trimming removed 4 bases at V and 10 bases at J, with 10 bases between. The CDR3 is 12 amino acids. The CDR3 is CASSSMGGKLFF. In DNA form, the CDR3 reads TGTGCCAGCAGCTCCATGGGGGGAAAACTGTTTTTT.

This chain links TRBV3-1 (or the pseudogene TRBV3-2) with TRBJ2-3; tentative D call: TRBD2 (5 bases). The V and J ends lost 7 bases and 2 bases respectively, with 16 bases between them. The CDR3 sequence is 15 residues long. Germline loops: CDR1 LGHDT, CDR2 YNNKEL (reference sequence). This chain's CDR3 is CASTLEGGNTDTQYF. DNA for the CDR3: TGTGCCAGCACTCTCGAGGGCGGAAACACAGATACGCAGTATTTT.

The chain employs TRBV7-9 and TRBJ1-4, with TRBD1 matching over 7 bases. CDR3 length: 17 residues. Germline CDR1 reads SEHNR; CDR2 reads FQNEAQ (reference sequence). The V segment lost 4 bases and the J segment 10 bases; nucleotides outside the gene matches: 18. CDR3 coding DNA: TGTGCCAGCAGCTCCCAGACAAAGAGGGGGCGAGGAGGAAAACTGTTTTTT. Amino acids: CASSSQTKRGRGGKLFF.

The chain is built from TRBV6-5 and TRBJ1-1; no clear D gene. The V gene lost 0 bases and the J gene lost 7 bases, with 18 bases spanning the gap. The CDR3 has 16 residues. The V gene's germline CDR1 is MNHEY and CDR2 SVGAGI. In nucleotides, the CDR3 is TGTGCCAGCAGTTACTCGGGTTTTTCGGGGAGTTTTGAAGCTTTCTTT. Translation: CASSYSGFSGSFEAFF.

This rearrangement joins TRBV19 to TRBJ2-7, with 7 bases that match TRBD1. This CDR3 contains 14 residues. V trimming: 5 bases; J trimming: 0 bases; junction bases outside the gene matches: 4. Germline-derived CDR1 and CDR2 are LNHDA and SQIVND (reference sequence). This CDR3 reads CASSFGTVSYEQYF. CDR3 bases: TGTGCCAGTAGTTTCGGGACAGTCTCCTACGAGCAGTACTTC.

The V call is TRBV10-1, the J call TRBJ2-3; D is perhaps TRBD1 (5 bases). This CDR3 region has 16 residues. Trimming removed 0 bases from V and 1 base from J, with 11 bases in between. Germline CDR1 is WNHNN and CDR2 is SYGVQD (reference sequence). The CDR3 DNA reads as TGCGCCAGCAGTGAGTCCCAGGGAAGGGGCACAGATACGCAGTATTTT. Residues: CASSESQGRGTDTQYF.

The table lists this clone with a count of one. The chain has TRBV12-3 or TRBV12-4 and TRBJ1-4, with D possibly matching TRBD1 (5 bases). The germline V and J ends were trimmed by 3 bases and 8 bases, with 10 bases remaining between them. The CDR3 contains 13 residues. The CDR3 DNA reads TGTGCCAGCAGTTTGGGAGGGGCGGAAAAACTGTTTTTT. This codes for CASSLGGAEKLFF.

V and J are TRBV11-2 and TRBJ2-1; tentative D call: TRBD2 (6 bases). Germline CDR1 is SGHAT and CDR2 is FQNNGV. The V and J ends lost 4 bases and 4 bases respectively, with 11 bases between them. CDR3 length equals 14 residues. This CDR3 is CASSSGGRYNEQFF. CDR3 in DNA: TGTGCCAGCAGCTCCGGGGGAAGGTACAATGAGCAGTTCTTC.

The V gene is TRBV7-2, the J gene TRBJ1-1, with 8 bases lining up with TRBD1. Per the germline V gene, CDR1 is SGHTA and CDR2 is FQGNSA. V shed 1 base and J 6 bases; nucleotides not matched to a gene: 4. There are 14 residues in the CDR3. The CDR3 nucleotides read TGTGCCAGCAGCTTAGGACAGGGGTACGCTGAAGCTTTCTTT. Protein product: CASSLGQGYAEAFF.

The chain has TRBV12-3 or TRBV12-4 and TRBJ2-3; 10 bases line up with TRBD2. V gave up 8 bases and J gave up 9 bases; unmatched junction bases: 8. This CDR3 is 13 amino acids long. The CDR3 DNA follows: TGTGCCAGCGGAGGTAGCGGGGGGTACACGCAGTATTTT. The encoded protein is CASGGSGGYTQYF.

The count of this clone is one. The rearrangement links TRBV10-1 to TRBJ2-2; D perhaps matches TRBD2 (6 bases). Germline V CDR1 and CDR2: WNHNN, SYGVQD (reference sequence). The V gene lost 6 bases and the J gene lost 4 bases, with 15 bases spanning the gap. The CDR3 has 15 residues. The DNA of the CDR3 is TGCGCCAGCAGCTCCGGCGGGGTCGGCACCGGGGAGCTGTTTTTT. Translated, it gives CASSSGGVGTGELFF.